The 24 T cell receptor beta chains listed next were all sequenced from one sample in a study of blood T cell repertoires in COVID-19 (dated by TCRdb to the early 2020s). The library was built by means of the immunoSEQ multiplex PCR assay. As stored in TCRdb, this immuneACCESS dataset retains in-frame rearrangements with V and J assigned. A fraction of the clones does not appear; measured against another copy, unresolved V genes explain less than half of the discrepancy, and the remainder lacks a known reason. This sample gives more than 110,000 clones in total; roughly 80% of them show up just once. Together, the top ten hold roughly 9% of the sample. The sample consisted of peripheral blood. The receptors come from a woman between 50 and 59 years old with active or convalescent COVID-19.

V is TRBV3-1 (or the pseudogene TRBV3-2) and J is TRBJ2-5, with D tentatively TRBD1 (6 bases). The CDR3 extends over 18 amino acids. Germline V gives CDR1 LGHDT, CDR2 YNNKEL (reference sequence). V lost 0 bases, J lost 0 bases, and 17 bases lay in between. CDR3: CASSQDLVAGAHQETQYF. The CDR3 coding sequence is TGTGCCAGCAGCCAAGATTTGGTGGCAGGGGCACACCAAGAGACCCAGTACTTC.

The chain uses TRBV30 and TRBJ1-5, with D possibly matching TRBD1 (5 bases). Germline loops: CDR1 GTSNPN, CDR2 SVGIG (reference sequence). The CDR3 totals 13 residues. The V gene lost 4 bases and the J gene lost 7 bases, with 14 bases spanning the gap. The CDR3: CAWKGPGGQPQHF. In DNA, the CDR3 is TGTGCCTGGAAAGGGCCCGGGGGGCAGCCCCAGCATTTT.

By sample share, this clone is medium-sized. This chain joins TRBV4-1 and TRBJ1-2, with D maybe TRBD1 (5 bases). With 4 bases removed from V and 6 bases from J, the gap between germline ends came to 15 bases. CDR1 MGHRA and CDR2 YSYEKL come from the germline V gene. This CDR3 comprises 14 residues. The CDR3 region is CASSPGLRGDGYTF. The CDR3 DNA reads as TGCGCCAGCAGCCCCGGACTCCGGGGGGATGGCTACACCTTC.

The rearrangement links TRBV7-2 to TRBJ1-6, with TRBD1 matching 9 bases. V lost 5 bases, J lost 7 bases, and 6 bases stayed unmatched. The CDR3 is 15 amino acids. CDR1 is SGHTA, CDR2 FQGNSA, per germline. As DNA, the CDR3 is TGTGCCAGCAGCCCGACGGGACAGGGAAATTCACCCCTCCACTTT. It yields the protein CASSPTGQGNSPLHF.

The rearrangement links TRBV18 to TRBJ2-7; tentatively, D is TRBD1 (6 bases). Germline V gene lookup returns CDR1 KGHSH and CDR2 LQKENI. The CDR3 is 15 residues long. V dropped 3 bases and J dropped 1 base, with 13 bases sitting between them. The CDR3 DNA reads TGTGCCAGCTCACCCCGGGACACCCCATCCTACGAGCAGTACTTC. This codes for CASSPRDTPSYEQYF. Complete variable domain (other parts from reference TRBV18 and TRBJ2-7): NAGVMQNPRHLVRRRGQEARLRCSPMKGHSHVYWYRQLPEEGLKFMVYLQKENIIDESGMPKERFSAEFPKEGPSILRIQQVVRGDSAAYFCASSPRDTPSYEQYFGPGTRLTVT.

The V and J genes are TRBV7-2 and TRBJ1-5; the D is unclear. CDR3 length equals 14 residues. Germline values: CDR1 SGHTA, CDR2 FQGNSA. Trimming removed 0 bases from V and 4 bases from J, with 7 bases in between. CDR3 nucleotides: TGTGCCAGCAGCTTAGCGTCAGGAAATCAGCCCCAGCATTTT. Its protein is CASSLASGNQPQHF.

The CDR3 is CASSLVAGGDTDTQYF. The CDR3 region has the DNA TGTGCCAGCAGCTTAGTGGCAGGGGGCGATACAGATACGCAGTATTTT. J is TRBJ2-3 and V is TRBV7-8; 8 bases agree with TRBD1. Germline trimming cut 1 base from V and 3 bases from J; bases unmatched to any gene: 6. The CDR3 is made up of 16 amino acids. Germline values: CDR1 SGHVS, CDR2 FQNEAQ. Combining the CDR3 with reference TRBV7-8 and TRBJ2-3 gives the whole variable domain GAGVSQSPRYKVAKRGQDVALRCDPISGHVSLFWYQQALGQGPEFLTYFQNEAQLDKSGLPSDRFFAERPEGSVSTLKIQRTQQEDSAVYLCASSLVAGGDTDTQYFGPGTRLTVL.

The V gene is TRBV5-4, the J gene TRBJ1-1; tentatively, D is TRBD1 (5 bases). The CDR3 consists of 14 residues. Germline V gives CDR1 SGHNT, CDR2 YYREEE (reference sequence). V was pared by 2 bases and J by 1 base, with 9 bases between. The CDR3 nucleotides read TGTGCCAGCAGCTTTACTACAGGGAACACTGAAGCTTTCTTT. Translation gives CASSFTTGNTEAFF. The full variable domain, in which reference TRBV5-4 and TRBJ1-1 provide the parts outside the CDR3, is ETGVTQSPTHLIKTRGQQVTLRCSSQSGHNTVSWYQQALGQGPQFIFQYYREEENGRGNFPPRFSGLQFPNYSSELNVNALELDDSALYLCASSFTTGNTEAFFGQGTRLTVV.

Remarks on this clone: Other nucleotide sequences in the sample specify the same CDR3. The DNA of the CDR3 is TGTGCCAGCTCACCGCGGACAGGGGGAGAGACCCAGTACTTC. Residues: CASSPRTGGETQYF. V is TRBV18 and J is TRBJ2-5, with 10 bases aligning to TRBD1. CDR3 size: 14 residues. V was clipped by 3 bases and J by 4 bases; unmatched bases: 2. In germline, CDR1 is KGHSH, CDR2 LQKENI.

The V gene is TRBV12-5, the J gene TRBJ1-1; no firm D call. Per the germline V gene, CDR1 is LGHNT and CDR2 is FRNRAP. The germline V and J ends were trimmed by 3 bases and 1 base, with 6 bases remaining between them. The CDR3 contains 13 residues. Here the CDR3 DNA reads TGTGCTAGTGGTTTTGGAGGGAACACTGAAGCTTTCTTT. Protein product: CASGFGGNTEAFF.

The chain recombines TRBV30 with TRBJ1-5; 9 nucleotides line up with TRBD1. Trimming removed 3 bases from V and 6 bases from J; junction bases left unmatched: 9. This CDR3 has 15 residues. Germline CDR1 GTSNPN, CDR2 SVGIG (reference sequence). CDR3 nucleotides: TGTGCCTGGAGCGCACCGGGACAGGGTCGTCAGCCCCAGCATTTT. Translating gives CAWSAPGQGRQPQHF. Supplemented by reference TRBV30 and TRBJ1-5, the full variable domain reads SQTIHQWPATLVQPVGSPLSLECTVEGTSNPNLYWYRQAAGRGLQLLFYSVGIGQISSEVPQNLSASRPQDRQFILSSKKLLLSDSGFYLCAWSAPGQGRQPQHFGDGTRLSIL.

The chain joins TRBV27 to TRBJ1-5; D may be TRBD1 (5 bases). V lost 7 bases and J lost 2, with 9 bases in between. This CDR3 is 13 amino acids long. Germline values: CDR1 MNHEY, CDR2 SMNVEV (reference sequence). The CDR3 coding sequence is TGTGCCAGCAAGCAGGGCGGCAATCAGCCCCAGCATTTT. Translation gives CASKQGGNQPQHF.

The chain joins TRBV6-2 or TRBV6-3 to TRBJ1-3; D not resolved. With 6 bases removed from V and 7 bases from J, the gap between germline ends came to 13 bases. The germline gives CDR1 MNHEY, CDR2 SVGEGT. CDR3 length: 13 residues. The CDR3 region is CASSPSLRNTIYF. The CDR3 nucleotides read TGTGCCAGCAGCCCTTCTCTCAGGAACACCATATATTTT.

This clone has only a few counts. The genes are TRBV7-6 and TRBJ2-1; D not certain. V gave up 5 bases and J gave up 0 bases, with 5 bases separating them. Germline V gene lookup returns CDR1 SGHVS and CDR2 FNYEAQ. There are 13 residues in the CDR3. Here the CDR3 reads CASSLNSYNEQFF. The CDR3 DNA reads TGTGCCAGCAGCCTAAACTCCTACAATGAGCAGTTCTTC.

This clone was found a few times. The chain has TRBV5-1 and TRBJ1-1; 8 bases agree with TRBD1. The CDR3 runs to 15 residues. V dropped 1 base and J dropped 6; count of bases not matched to a gene: 8. The germline CDR1 and CDR2 sequences are SGHRS and YFSETQ. The CDR3, as DNA: TGCGCCAGCAGCTTGAATTCAGGGGGCGGATCTGAAGCTTTCTTT. Its translation is CASSLNSGGGSEAFF.

As DNA, the CDR3 is TGTGCCAGCAGCCAAGGAAGTGGCCCAGGCAGCAATCAGCCCCAGCATTTT. Amino acids: CASSQGSGPGSNQPQHF. This chain uses TRBV4-2 with TRBJ1-5; the D is unclear. Germline assignment: CDR1 LGHNA and CDR2 YNFKEQ. V was clipped by 1 base and J by 1 base, with 14 bases between them. This CDR3 contains 17 residues.

The chain uses TRBV7-3 and TRBJ2-2, with D possibly TRBD2 on 7 matching bases. Trimming removed 5 bases at V and 4 bases at J, with 14 bases between. CDR1 and CDR2 (germline): SGHTA, FQGTGA. This CDR3 comprises 15 residues. DNA for the CDR3: TGTGCCAGCAGCCCTCGGGGGGCATTCACCGGGGAGCTGTTTTTT. This sequence encodes CASSPRGAFTGELFF. The full variable domain, with the rest looked up from reference TRBV7-3 and TRBJ2-2, is GAGVSQTPSNKVTEKGKYVELRCDPISGHTALYWYRQSLGQGPEFLIYFQGTGAADDSGLPNDRFFAVRPEGSVSTLKIQRTERGDSAVYLCASSPRGAFTGELFFGEGSRLTVL.

CDR3 loop: CASSPRTGGNSPLHF. DNA for the CDR3: TGTGCCAGCTCACCACGGACGGGGGGAAATTCACCCCTCCACTTT. J is TRBJ1-6 and V is TRBV18; D possibly corresponds to TRBD1 (5 bases). Germline V CDR1 and CDR2: KGHSH, LQKENI. Trimming took off 1 base at V and 7 bases at J, with 11 bases between the two ends. The CDR3 length is 15 residues.

The rearrangement uses TRBV19 and TRBJ1-5, with D possibly TRBD1 on 6 matching bases. V lost 5 bases to trimming and J lost 4 bases, with 15 bases between them. The CDR3 extends over 15 amino acids. The V gene's germline CDR1 is LNHDA and CDR2 SQIVND (reference sequence). For the CDR3, the DNA is TGTGCCAGTAGTCCCCTCAGGGGAGGGAATCAGCCCCAGCATTTT. Protein sequence: CASSPLRGGNQPQHF.

The rearrangement uses TRBV6-9 and TRBJ1-5; no clear D gene. The CDR3 length is 11 residues. Trimming removed 8 bases from V and 9 bases from J, with 11 bases in between. Germline V CDR1 and CDR2: MNHGY, SVAAGI. The CDR3 nucleotides read TGTGCCAGCGATGGATGGGCGCCCCAGCATTTT. As protein: CASDGWAPQHF.

Comment on this clone: The junction departs from the called germline gene at one end, perhaps through a read error. The V gene is TRBV19, the J gene TRBJ2-3; D gene uncertain. The CDR3 spans 15 residues. Germline V gives CDR1 LNHDA, CDR2 SQIVND (reference sequence). The CDR3 here is CASRWSRYSTDTQYF. The CDR3 region has the DNA TGTGCGAGTAGGTGGAGCAGATATAGCACAGATACGCAGTATTTT. The variable domain in full, completed from reference TRBV19 and TRBJ2-3, reads DGGITQSPKYLFRKEGQNVTLSCEQNLNHDAMYWYRQDPGQGLRLIYYSQIVNDFQKGDIAEGYSVSREKKESFPLTVTSAQKNPTAFYLCASRWSRYSTDTQYFGPGTRLTVL.

This chain joins TRBV24-1 and TRBJ1-2, with TRBD1 identical over 7 bases. CDR1 is KGHDR and CDR2 is SFDVKD in the germline V gene. V gave up 4 bases and J gave up 4 bases; unmatched junction bases: 5. The CDR3 loop spans 14 amino acids. In DNA, the CDR3 is TGTGCCACCAGTGACTACGACAGGGCCTATGGCTACACCTTC. Amino acid sequence: CATSDYDRAYGYTF.

The chain has TRBV18 and TRBJ2-1, with TRBD2 matching 11 bases. CDR1 is KGHSH, CDR2 LQKENI, per germline. V shed 4 bases, J shed 4 bases, and the junction held 3 bases outside the gene matches. This CDR3 comprises 15 residues. CDR3 nucleotides: TGTGCCAGCTCACTGACTAGCGGGGTTTACAATGAGCAGTTCTTC. This gives the protein CASSLTSGVYNEQFF.

The chain recombines TRBV6-2 or TRBV6-3 with TRBJ2-7; D is perhaps TRBD2 (7 bases). V was trimmed by 2 bases and J by 3 bases, leaving 17 bases between them. CDR1 is MNHEY and CDR2 is SVGEGT in the germline V gene. The CDR3 contains 16 residues. CDR3 nucleotide sequence: TGTGCCAGCAGTTACGCCCTTGTAGGGGGGGGCTACGAGCAGTACTTC. This sequence encodes CASSYALVGGGYEQYF.